Each of the 16 T cell receptor beta chains below was sequenced from the same sample in a study of blood T cell repertoires in COVID-19. Only in-frame clones appear in the TCRdb table, and some are missing; sequencing was by immunoSEQ multiplex PCR. The data hold a few hundred thousand clones, with less than 90% observed a single time. Sequencing was performed on PBMCs or T cells enriched from blood (not recorded which). These TCRs come from a woman aged 45-59 years who had recovered from COVID-19.

CDR3 in DNA: TGTGCCAGCGAACAAGCCGGACAGGGGCAAGAGACCCAGTACTTC. Residues: CASEQAGQGQETQYF. The genes are TRBV3-1 (or the pseudogene TRBV3-2) and TRBJ2-5, with 9 bases aligning to TRBD1. Germline values: CDR1 LGHDT, CDR2 YNNKEL (reference sequence). V was pared by 8 bases and J by 2 bases, with 9 bases of the junction left unmatched. CDR3 length: 15 residues.

The chain carries TRBV21-1 and TRBJ2-1; the table's D call TRBD2 went unverified against the DNA. TRBV21-1 is designated a pseudogene. CDR3 length: 18 amino acids. The CDR3 reads CASSSSAYYRRLHNEQFF. The DNA of the CDR3 is TGTGCCAGCAGCTCCTCCGCATACTACCGTCGTCTCCACAATGAGCAGTTCTTC.

The chain combines TRBV5-4 with TRBJ2-1; the match to TRBD2 covers 11 bases. With 4 bases clipped from V and 5 bases from J, the junction kept 5 bases outside the gene matches. The CDR3 sequence is 15 residues long. Germline values: CDR1 SGHNT, CDR2 YYREEE (reference sequence). CDR3 loop: CASSLSGGAHNEQFF. The DNA of the CDR3 is TGTGCCAGCAGCCTTAGCGGGGGGGCCCACAATGAGCAGTTCTTC.

The chain couples TRBV7-3 to TRBJ1-1; no reliable D call. The CDR3 has 13 residues. Germline loops: CDR1 SGHTA, CDR2 FQGTGA. Trimming took 1 base from V and 8 from J, leaving 11 bases between them. The DNA of the CDR3 is TGTGCCAGCAGCTTAAAGGAGGGTCTGGAAGCTTTCTTT. Translation gives CASSLKEGLEAFF.

CDR3 protein: CASSDSQGIGSPLHF. The CDR3 DNA reads as TGTGCCAGCAGTGATTCACAGGGAATAGGGTCACCCCTCCACTTT. The chain combines TRBV2 with TRBJ1-6; perhaps TRBD1 as D (6 bases). V lost 3 bases to trimming and J lost 10 bases, with 16 bases between them. The germline CDR1 and CDR2 sequences are SNHLY and FYNNEI. The CDR3 has 15 residues.

The J gene is TRBJ2-7, the V gene TRBV6-2 or TRBV6-3, with 7 bases aligning to TRBD1. V lost 5 bases, J lost 2 bases, and 6 bases stayed unmatched. This CDR3 has 14 amino acids. Germline CDR1 is MNHEY and CDR2 is SVGEGT. The CDR3 DNA is TGTGCCAGCAGTAGCCGGGACAGAACCTACGAGCAGTACTTC. Residues: CASSSRDRTYEQYF.

The V and J genes are TRBV19 and TRBJ1-2; 9 positions match TRBD1. Trimming removed 5 bases from V and 1 base from J; junction bases left unmatched: 5. The germline CDR1 and CDR2 sequences are LNHDA and SQIVND (reference sequence). The CDR3 length is 15 residues. The CDR3 DNA follows: TGTGCCAGTAGTCCTCGGACAGGGGTTAACTATGGCTACACCTTC. Amino acids: CASSPRTGVNYGYTF.

The chain links TRBV6-2 or TRBV6-3 to TRBJ1-4; TRBD1 might be the D (6 bases). The V end lost 4 bases, the J end lost 5 bases, and 17 bases lay between the germline ends. The CDR3 length is 16 residues. Germline V lookup: CDR1 MNHEY, CDR2 SVGEGT. The CDR3 region is CASSSGTSSINEKLFF. DNA for the CDR3: TGTGCCAGCAGTTCCGGGACATCCTCCATCAATGAAAAACTGTTTTTT.

CDR3: CASKRDSMNTEAFF. The CDR3 region has the DNA TGCGCCAGCAAGAGGGACTCCATGAACACTGAAGCTTTCTTT. The J gene is TRBJ1-1, the V gene TRBV10-1, with TRBD1 as a possible D gene (5 bases). This CDR3 region has 14 residues. With 7 bases removed from V and 0 bases from J, the gap between germline ends came to 12 bases. Looked up from germline, CDR1 is WNHNN and CDR2 is SYGVQD (reference sequence).

This clone has a single count. V usage is TRBV7-2 and J usage is TRBJ1-4; 9 bases are shared with TRBD1. CDR1 and CDR2 (germline): SGHTA, FQGNSA. After removal of 4 bases from V and 7 bases from J, the junction contained 4 bases not matched to a gene. This CDR3 is built from 14 residues. CDR3 region: CASSSGQGSEKLFF. The CDR3 DNA follows: TGTGCCAGCAGCTCGGGACAGGGAAGTGAAAAACTGTTTTTT. The whole variable domain, filled in from reference TRBV7-2 and TRBJ1-4, reads GAGVSQSPSNKVTEKGKDVELRCDPISGHTALYWYRQSLGQGLEFLIYFQGNSAPDKSGLPSDRFSAERTGGSVSTLTIQRTQQEDSAVYLCASSSGQGSEKLFFGSGTQLSVL.

The chain joins TRBV12-3 or TRBV12-4 to TRBJ1-2; 9 nucleotides agree with TRBD1. Trimming removed 5 bases from V and 8 bases from J; junction bases left unmatched: 6. The CDR3 consists of 13 residues. The CDR3 region is CASSPGTGSGYTF. DNA for the CDR3: TGTGCCAGCAGTCCCGGGACAGGGTCCGGCTACACCTTC.

This rearrangement joins TRBV27 to TRBJ2-1; 14 nucleotides match TRBD2. CDR3 length: 17 amino acids. V trimming: 2 bases; J trimming: 5 bases; junction bases outside the gene matches: 5. Germline V gene sequence: CDR1 MNHEY, CDR2 SMNVEV (reference sequence). Written as DNA, the CDR3 is TGTGCCAGCAGTTTAATCTCGGGACTAGCGGGAGACAATGAGCAGTTCTTC. It specifies CASSLISGLAGDNEQFF.

This clone has a single count. The V and J genes are TRBV19 and TRBJ2-1; 8 bases line up with TRBD1. After removal of 1 base from V and 7 bases from J, the junction contained 3 bases not matched to a gene. There are 14 residues in the CDR3. Germline V gives CDR1 LNHDA, CDR2 SQIVND (reference sequence). CDR3 amino acids: CASSIGRDRNEQFF. DNA of the CDR3: TGTGCCAGTAGTATAGGCCGGGACAGGAATGAGCAGTTCTTC.

This clone was recorded a few times. The rearrangement uses TRBV3-1 (or the pseudogene TRBV3-2) and TRBJ1-1, with no clear D. This CDR3 region has 15 residues. Looked up from germline, CDR1 is LGHDT and CDR2 is YNNKEL (reference sequence). Deletions cut 4 bases from V and 0 bases from J, with 12 bases between. This CDR3 is CASSPLPGVNTEAFF. As DNA, the CDR3 is TGTGCCAGCAGCCCCCTACCCGGGGTGAACACTGAAGCTTTCTTT.

This chain connects TRBV18 to TRBJ2-3; 10 bases map to TRBD2. The CDR3 length is 20 residues. The germline V gene has CDR1 KGHSH and CDR2 LQKENI. Germline trimming cut 2 bases from V and 4 bases from J; bases unmatched to any gene: 18. CDR3 loop: CASSPTASGRQSSGADTQYF. CDR3 nucleotides: TGTGCCAGCTCACCAACGGCTAGCGGGAGACAGAGTTCTGGAGCAGATACGCAGTATTTT.

V is TRBV7-8 and J is TRBJ1-5; 8 nucleotides line up with TRBD1. CDR3 size: 14 residues. Germline CDR1 SGHVS, CDR2 FQNEAQ. V gave up 4 bases and J gave up 8 bases; unmatched junction bases: 7. Here the CDR3 reads CASSSLTGEKPQHF. As DNA, the CDR3 is TGTGCCAGCAGCTCACTGACAGGGGAGAAGCCCCAGCATTTT.